The clone carrying this T cell receptor (beta chain) was picked up many times. Its antigen remains unknown. The sample is drawn from a study of Graves' ophthalmopathy and Graves' hyperthyroidism. Study conclusions and caveats: The model flagged ophthalmopathy progression at over 60% sensitivity and 72% to 80% specificity.

The trim removed 5 bases at V and 0 bases at J, leaving 6 bases unmatched. This CDR3 contains 15 residues. Per germline, CDR1 SGHRS and CDR2 YFSETQ. RNA transcripts were the template, and TCR beta CDR3 regions were amplified from them. An initial RT-PCR round employing HTBI primers preceded a second-round multiplex PCR. One entry per CDR3 protein results from TCRdb running MiXCR on the multiplex PCR reads. The sample has about 500,000 distinct CDR3 sequences, under 40% seen once. Ages of hyperthyroidism patients ran from 18 to 65, and their diagnoses were new, under 2 months' duration. The diagnosis combined clinical symptoms, thyroxine, TRAb, thyroid ultrasound and orbital computed tomography scans.

J is TRBJ1-1 and V is TRBV5-1; 8 bases match TRBD1. This receptor was taken from an adult man with Graves' hyperthyroidism. Material for sequencing was peripheral blood or thyroid tissue (not recorded which). The CDR3 region has the DNA TGCGCCAGCAGGCTGACAGGGGCCTTGAACACTGAAGCTTTCTTT. This codes for CASRLTGALNTEAFF.